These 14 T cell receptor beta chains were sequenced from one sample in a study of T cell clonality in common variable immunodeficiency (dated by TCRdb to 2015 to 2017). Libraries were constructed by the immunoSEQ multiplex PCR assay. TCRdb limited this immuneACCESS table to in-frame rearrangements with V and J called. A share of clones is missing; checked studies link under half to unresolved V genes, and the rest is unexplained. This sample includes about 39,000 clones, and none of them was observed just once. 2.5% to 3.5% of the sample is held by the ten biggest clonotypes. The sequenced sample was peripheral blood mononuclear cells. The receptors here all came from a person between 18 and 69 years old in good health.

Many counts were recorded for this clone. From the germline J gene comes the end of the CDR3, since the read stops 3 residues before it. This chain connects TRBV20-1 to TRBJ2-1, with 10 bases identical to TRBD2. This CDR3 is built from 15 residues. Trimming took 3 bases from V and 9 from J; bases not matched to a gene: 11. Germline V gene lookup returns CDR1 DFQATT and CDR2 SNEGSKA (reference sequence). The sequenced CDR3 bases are TGCAGTGCTAGCGGTGGGGCTAGCGGGAGTTCTGAG. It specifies CSASGGASGSSE. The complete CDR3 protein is CSASGGASGSSEQFF.

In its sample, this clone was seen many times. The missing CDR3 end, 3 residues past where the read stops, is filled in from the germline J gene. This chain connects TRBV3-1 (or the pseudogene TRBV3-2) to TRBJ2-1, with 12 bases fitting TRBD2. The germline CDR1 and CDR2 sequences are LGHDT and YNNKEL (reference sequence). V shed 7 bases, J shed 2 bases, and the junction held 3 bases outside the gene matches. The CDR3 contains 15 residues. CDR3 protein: CASTSSGRAYNEQFF. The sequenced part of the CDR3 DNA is TGTGCCAGCACCTCTAGCGGGAGGGCCTACAATGAG.

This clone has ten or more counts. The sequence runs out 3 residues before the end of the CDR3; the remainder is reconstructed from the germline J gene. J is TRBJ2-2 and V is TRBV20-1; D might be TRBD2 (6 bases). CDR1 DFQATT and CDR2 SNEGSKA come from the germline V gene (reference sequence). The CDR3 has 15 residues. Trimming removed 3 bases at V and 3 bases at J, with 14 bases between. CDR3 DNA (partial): TGCAGTGCTAGCCGCGGGGCCGGAGACACCGGGGAG. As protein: CSASRGAGDTGE. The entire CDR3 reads CSASRGAGDTGELFF.

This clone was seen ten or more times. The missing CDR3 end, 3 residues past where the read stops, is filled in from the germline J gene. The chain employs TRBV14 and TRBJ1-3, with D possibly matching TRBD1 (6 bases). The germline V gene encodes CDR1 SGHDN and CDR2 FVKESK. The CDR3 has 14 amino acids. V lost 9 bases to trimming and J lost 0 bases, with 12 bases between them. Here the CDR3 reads CASSSGASGNTIYF. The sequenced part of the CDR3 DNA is TGTGCCAGTTCATCAGGGGCCTCTGGAAACACC.

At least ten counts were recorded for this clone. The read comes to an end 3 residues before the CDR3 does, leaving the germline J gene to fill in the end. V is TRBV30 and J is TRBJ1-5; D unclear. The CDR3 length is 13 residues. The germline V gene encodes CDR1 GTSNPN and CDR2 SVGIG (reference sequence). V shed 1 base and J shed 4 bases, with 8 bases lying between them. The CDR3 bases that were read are TGTGCCTGGAGTGAAGGGTTTAATCAGCCC. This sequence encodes CAWSEGFNQP. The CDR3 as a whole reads CAWSEGFNQPQHF.

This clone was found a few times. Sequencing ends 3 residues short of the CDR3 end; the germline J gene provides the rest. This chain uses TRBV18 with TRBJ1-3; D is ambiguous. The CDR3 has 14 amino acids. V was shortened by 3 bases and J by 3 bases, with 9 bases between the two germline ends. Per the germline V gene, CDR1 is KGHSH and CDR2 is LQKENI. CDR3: CASSPGGLGNTIYF. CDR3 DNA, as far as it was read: TGTGCCAGCTCACCTGGCGGCCTTGGAAACACC.

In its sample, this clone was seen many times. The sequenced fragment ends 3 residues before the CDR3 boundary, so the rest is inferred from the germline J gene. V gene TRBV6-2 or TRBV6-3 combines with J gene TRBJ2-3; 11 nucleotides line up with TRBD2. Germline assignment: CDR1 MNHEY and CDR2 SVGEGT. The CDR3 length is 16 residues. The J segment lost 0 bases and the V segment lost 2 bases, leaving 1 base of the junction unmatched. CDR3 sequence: CASSYGTSGSTDTQYF. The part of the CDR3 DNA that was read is TGTGCCAGCAGTTACGGGACTAGCGGAAGCACAGATACG.

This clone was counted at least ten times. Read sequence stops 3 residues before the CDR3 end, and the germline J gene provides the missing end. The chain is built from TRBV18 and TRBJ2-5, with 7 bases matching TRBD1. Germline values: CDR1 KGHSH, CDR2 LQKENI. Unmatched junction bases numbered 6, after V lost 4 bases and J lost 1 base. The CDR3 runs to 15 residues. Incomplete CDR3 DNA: TGTGCCAGCTCACGAGAGGGGACAGTCCAAGAGACC. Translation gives CASSREGTVQET. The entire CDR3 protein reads CASSREGTVQETQYF.

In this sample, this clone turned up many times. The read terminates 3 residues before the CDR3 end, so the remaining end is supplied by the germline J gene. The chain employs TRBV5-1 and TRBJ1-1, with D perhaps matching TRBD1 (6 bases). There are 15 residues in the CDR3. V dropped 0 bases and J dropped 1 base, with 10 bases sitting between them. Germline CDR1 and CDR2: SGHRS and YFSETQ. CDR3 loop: CASSLVGGANTEAFF. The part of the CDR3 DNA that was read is TGCGCCAGCAGCTTGGTTGGGGGGGCGAACACTGAA.

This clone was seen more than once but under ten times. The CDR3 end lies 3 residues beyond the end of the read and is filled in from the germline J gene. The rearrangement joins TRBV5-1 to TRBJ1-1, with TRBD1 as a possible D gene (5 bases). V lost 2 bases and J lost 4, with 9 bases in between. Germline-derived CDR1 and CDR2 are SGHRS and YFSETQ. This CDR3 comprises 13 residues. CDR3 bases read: TGCGCCAGCAGCTTTGACAGAGCCACTGAA. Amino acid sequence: CASSFDRATE. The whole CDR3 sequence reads CASSFDRATEAFF.

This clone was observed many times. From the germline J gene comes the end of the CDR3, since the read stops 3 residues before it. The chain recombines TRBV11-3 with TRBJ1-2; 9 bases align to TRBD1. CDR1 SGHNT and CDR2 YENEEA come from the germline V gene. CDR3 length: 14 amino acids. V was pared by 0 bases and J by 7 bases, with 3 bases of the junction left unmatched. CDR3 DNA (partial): TGTGCCAGCAGCTTAGATCGGACAGGGGTTGGC. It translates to CASSLDRTGVG. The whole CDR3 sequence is CASSLDRTGVGYTF. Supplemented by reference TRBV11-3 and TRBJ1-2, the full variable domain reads EAGVVQSPRYKIIEKKQPVAFWCNPISGHNTLYWYLQNLGQGPELLIRYENEEAVDDSQLPKDRFSAERLKGVDSTLKIQPAELGDSAVYLCASSLDRTGVGYTFGSGTRLTVV.

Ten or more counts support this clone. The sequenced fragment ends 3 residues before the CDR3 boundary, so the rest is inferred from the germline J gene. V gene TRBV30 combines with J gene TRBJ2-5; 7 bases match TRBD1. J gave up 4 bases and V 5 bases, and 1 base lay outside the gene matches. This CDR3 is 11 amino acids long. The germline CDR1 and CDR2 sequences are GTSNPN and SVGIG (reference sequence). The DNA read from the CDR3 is TGTGCCTGGGCAGGGGGAGAGACC. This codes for CAWAGGET. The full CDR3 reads CAWAGGETQYF. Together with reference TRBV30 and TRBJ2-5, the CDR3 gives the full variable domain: SQTIHQWPATLVQPVGSPLSLECTVEGTSNPNLYWYRQAAGRGLQLLFYSVGIGQISSEVPQNLSASRPQDRQFILSSKKLLLSDSGFYLCAWAGGETQYFGPGTRLLVL.

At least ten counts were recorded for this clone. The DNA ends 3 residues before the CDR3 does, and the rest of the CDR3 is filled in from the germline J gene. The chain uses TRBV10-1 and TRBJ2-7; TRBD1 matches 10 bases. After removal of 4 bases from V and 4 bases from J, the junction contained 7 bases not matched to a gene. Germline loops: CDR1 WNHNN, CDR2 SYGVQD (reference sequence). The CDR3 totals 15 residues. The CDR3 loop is CASSASGTGAYEQYF. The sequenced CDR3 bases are TGCGCCAGCAGTGCCTCCGGGACAGGGGCGTACGAG.

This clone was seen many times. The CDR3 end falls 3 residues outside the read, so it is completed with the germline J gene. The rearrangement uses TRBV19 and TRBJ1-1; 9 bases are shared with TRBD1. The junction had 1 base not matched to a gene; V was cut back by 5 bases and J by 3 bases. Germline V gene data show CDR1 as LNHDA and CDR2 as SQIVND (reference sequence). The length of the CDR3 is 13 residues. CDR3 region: CASSGQGYTEAFF. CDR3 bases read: TGTGCCAGTAGTGGACAGGGGTACACTGAA.